What follows is one TCR beta chain and its context. Its antigen remains unknown. The sample originates from a study of T cell repertoires in cytomegalovirus infection. Unmatched junction bases numbered 14, after V lost 2 bases and J lost 5 bases. CDR1 is SGHVS and CDR2 is FNYEAQ in the germline V gene. CDR3 length: 19 amino acids. MiXCR was run by TCRdb on the reads, yielding one entry per CDR3 protein. The sample contains around 900,000 distinct CDR3 sequences, less than 40% of which appear only once. This TCR derives from a human donor in good health (CMV status not recorded). Some clones in this sample may be carry-over from other donors' samples. The sequencing used cultured CD8+ T cells from PBMCs, collected from culture after CMV antigen stimulation. The gene calls are TRBV7-6 and TRBJ2-2; 10 nucleotides agree with TRBD1. CDR3 DNA: TGTGCCAGCAGCTTATATAGGTCAATCGGGACAGGGGATACCGGGGAGCTGTTTTTT. Residues: CASSLYRSIGTGDTGELFF.